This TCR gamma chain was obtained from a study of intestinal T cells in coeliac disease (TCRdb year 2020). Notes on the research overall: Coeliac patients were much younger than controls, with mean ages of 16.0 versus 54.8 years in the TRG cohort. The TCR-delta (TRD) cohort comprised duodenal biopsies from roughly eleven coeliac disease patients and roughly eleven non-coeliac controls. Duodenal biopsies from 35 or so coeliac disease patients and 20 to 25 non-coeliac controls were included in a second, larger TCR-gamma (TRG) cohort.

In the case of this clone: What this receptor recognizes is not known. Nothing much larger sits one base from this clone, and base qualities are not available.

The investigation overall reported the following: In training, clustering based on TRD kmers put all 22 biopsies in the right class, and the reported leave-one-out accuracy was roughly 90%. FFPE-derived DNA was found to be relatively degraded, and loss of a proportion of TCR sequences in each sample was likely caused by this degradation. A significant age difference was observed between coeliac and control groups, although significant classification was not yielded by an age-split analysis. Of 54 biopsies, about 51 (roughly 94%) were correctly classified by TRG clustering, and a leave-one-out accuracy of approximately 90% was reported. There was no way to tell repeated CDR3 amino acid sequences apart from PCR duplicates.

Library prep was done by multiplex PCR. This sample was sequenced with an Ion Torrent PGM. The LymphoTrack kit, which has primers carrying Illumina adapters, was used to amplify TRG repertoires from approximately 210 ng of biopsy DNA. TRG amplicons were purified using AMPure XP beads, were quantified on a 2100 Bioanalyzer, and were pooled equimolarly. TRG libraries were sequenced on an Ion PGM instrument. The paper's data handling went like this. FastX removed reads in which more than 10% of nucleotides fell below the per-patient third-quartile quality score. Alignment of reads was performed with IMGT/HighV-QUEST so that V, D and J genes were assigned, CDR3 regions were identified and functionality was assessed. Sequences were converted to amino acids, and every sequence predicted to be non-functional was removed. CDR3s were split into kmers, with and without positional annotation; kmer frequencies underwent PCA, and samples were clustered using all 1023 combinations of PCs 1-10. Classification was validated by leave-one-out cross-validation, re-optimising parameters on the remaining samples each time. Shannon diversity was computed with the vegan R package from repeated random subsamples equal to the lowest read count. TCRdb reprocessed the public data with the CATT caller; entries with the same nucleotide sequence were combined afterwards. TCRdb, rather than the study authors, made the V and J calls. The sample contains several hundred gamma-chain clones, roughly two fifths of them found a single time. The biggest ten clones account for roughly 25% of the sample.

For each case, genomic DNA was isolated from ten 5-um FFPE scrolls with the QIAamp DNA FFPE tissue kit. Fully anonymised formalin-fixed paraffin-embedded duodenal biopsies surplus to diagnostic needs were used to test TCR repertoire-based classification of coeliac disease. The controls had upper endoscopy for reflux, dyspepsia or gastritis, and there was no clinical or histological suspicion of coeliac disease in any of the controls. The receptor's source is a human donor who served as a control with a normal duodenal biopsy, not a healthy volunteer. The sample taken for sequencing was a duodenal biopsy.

The nucleotide sequence reads as follows: TGTGCCTGCTGGATTAAGGCACGGTATAAGAAACTCTTT. Its protein reads: CACWIKARYKKLF. The chain uses TRGV11 and TRGJ1 or TRGJ2. TRGV11 is treated as an ORF (open reading frame) with a function not yet certain. There are 13 amino acids in the CDR3, from cysteine to phenylalanine inclusive. Only the CDR3 portion is preserved as DNA: 39 bases, with reading frame beginning at the first base. Compared with germline, V lacks 5 bases and J lacks 7 bases; bases without a gene match: 8.